This paragraph covers one TCR beta chain sequence. The CDR3 runs 13 residues. V was clipped by 5 bases and J by 4 bases, with 10 bases between them. Germline CDR1 SGHTA, CDR2 FQGTGA. This entry is derived from a study of blood T cell repertoires in COVID-19. Study as a whole: COVID-19 samples, acute and convalescent, were from the United States, Italy and Spain. The cDNA or gDNA used as material had been derived from T cells, B-cell-depleted T cells, or PBMCs.

This table comes from immunoSEQ multiplex PCR, and its TCRdb copy is limited to in-frame clones, with some not included. The sample contains around 84,000 clones, roughly 77% of which appear only once. This chain uses TRBV7-3 with TRBJ2-3; D not certain. The sample was peripheral blood. This clonotype was obtained from a man aged 50 to 60 with active or convalescent COVID-19. The CDR3 sequence: CASSPSYSDTQYF. DNA of the CDR3: TGTGCCAGCAGCCCATCCTATTCAGATACGCAGTATTTT.